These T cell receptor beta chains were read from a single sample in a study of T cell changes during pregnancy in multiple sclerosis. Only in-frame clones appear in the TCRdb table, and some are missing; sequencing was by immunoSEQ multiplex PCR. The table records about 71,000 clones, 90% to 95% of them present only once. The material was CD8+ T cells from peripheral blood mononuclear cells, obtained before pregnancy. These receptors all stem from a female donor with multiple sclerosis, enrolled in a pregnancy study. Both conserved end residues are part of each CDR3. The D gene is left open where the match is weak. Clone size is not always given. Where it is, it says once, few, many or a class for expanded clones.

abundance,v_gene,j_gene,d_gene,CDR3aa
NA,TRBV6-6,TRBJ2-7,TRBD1,CASSYPSDRIYEQYF
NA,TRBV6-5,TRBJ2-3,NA,CASSYPGTDTQYF
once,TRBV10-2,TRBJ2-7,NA,CASSVMSSYEQYF
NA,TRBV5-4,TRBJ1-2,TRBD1,CASSLDGQGVLGGYTF
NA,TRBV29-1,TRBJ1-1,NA,CSVLTGVSTEAFF
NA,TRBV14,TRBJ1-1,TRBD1,CASSPEDRDAEAFF
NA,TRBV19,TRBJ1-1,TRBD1,CASTSSGTGEAFF
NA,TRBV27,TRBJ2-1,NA,CATSYGQEQFF
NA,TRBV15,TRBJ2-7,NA,CATSEGGNSDEQYF
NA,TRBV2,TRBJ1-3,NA,CASRVGVLSGNTIYF
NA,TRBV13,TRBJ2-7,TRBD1,CASSPRDRYEREQYF
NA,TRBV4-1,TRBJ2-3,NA,CASGDLGTDTQYF
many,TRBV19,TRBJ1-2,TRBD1,CASRLGTGLGYTF
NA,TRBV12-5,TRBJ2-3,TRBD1,CASGLGGGTGEGDTQYF
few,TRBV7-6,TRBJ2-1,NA,CASSLSSGGINNEQFF
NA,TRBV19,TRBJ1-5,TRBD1,CASSIGTGGAGQPQHF
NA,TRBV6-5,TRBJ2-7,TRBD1,CASSSGQGPYYEQYF
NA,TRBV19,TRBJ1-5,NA,CASSIGQGANQPQHF
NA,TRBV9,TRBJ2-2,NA,CASSVGGLGELFF
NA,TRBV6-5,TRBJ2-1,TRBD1,CASSPDRVSYNEQFF
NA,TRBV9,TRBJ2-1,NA,CASSPRTDRSFF
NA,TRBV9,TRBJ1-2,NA,CASGGVSYGYTF
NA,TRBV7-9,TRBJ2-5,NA,CASSLDSLQETQYF
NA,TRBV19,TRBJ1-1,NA,CAVRGTTEAFF
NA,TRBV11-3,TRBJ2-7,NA,CASSLLRAQGSYEQYF
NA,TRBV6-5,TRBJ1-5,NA,CASSANSNQPQHF
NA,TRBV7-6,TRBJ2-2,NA,CASVANTGELFF
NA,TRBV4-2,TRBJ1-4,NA,CASSPVGGATNEKLFF
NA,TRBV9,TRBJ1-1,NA,CASRRAGNSGPDTEAFF
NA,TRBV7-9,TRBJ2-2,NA,CASSPSTGELFF
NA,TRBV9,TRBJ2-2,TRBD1,CASSPVPGGLTGELFF
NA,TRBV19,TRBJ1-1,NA,CASKSSGTMNTEAFF
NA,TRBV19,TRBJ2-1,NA,CASSFGGSYNEQFF
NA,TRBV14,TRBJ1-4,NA,CASSQDLGGGEKLFF
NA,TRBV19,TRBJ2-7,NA,CASSIVQGSSYEQYF
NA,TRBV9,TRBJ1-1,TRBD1,CASSFHRDRGPGPEAFF
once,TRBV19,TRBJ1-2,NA,CASSGEGYGYTF
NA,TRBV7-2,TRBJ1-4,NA,CASSWGDLGEKLFF
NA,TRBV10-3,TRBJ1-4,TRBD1,CAISPRDRVDEKLFF
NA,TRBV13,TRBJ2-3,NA,CASSLAPADTQYF
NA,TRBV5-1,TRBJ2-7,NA,CASSLAGISYEQYF